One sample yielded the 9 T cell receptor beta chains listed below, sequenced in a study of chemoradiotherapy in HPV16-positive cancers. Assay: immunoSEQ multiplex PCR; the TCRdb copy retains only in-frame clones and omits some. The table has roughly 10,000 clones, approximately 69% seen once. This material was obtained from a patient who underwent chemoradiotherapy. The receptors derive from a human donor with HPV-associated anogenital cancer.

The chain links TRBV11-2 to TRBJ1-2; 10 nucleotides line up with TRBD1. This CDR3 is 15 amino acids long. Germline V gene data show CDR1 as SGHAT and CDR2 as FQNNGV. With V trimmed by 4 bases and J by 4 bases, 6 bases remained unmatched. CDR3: CASSSGGQGLYGYTF. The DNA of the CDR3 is TGTGCCAGCAGCTCGGGGGGACAGGGGCTCTATGGCTACACCTTC.

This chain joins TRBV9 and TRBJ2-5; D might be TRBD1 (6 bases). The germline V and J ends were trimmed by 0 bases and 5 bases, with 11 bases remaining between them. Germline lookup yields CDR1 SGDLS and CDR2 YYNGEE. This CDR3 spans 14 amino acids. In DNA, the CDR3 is TGTGCCAGCAGCGTAGCCAGGGGTGAGGAGACCCAGTACTTC. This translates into CASSVARGEETQYF.

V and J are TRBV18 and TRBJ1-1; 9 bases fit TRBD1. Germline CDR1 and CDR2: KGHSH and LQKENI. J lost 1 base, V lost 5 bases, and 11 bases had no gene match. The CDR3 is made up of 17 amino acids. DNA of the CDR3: TGTGCCAGCTCAACGCGGACAGGGGACGGTGCGAACACTGAAGCTTTCTTT. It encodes CASSTRTGDGANTEAFF. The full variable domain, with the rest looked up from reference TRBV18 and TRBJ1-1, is NAGVMQNPRHLVRRRGQEARLRCSPMKGHSHVYWYRQLPEEGLKFMVYLQKENIIDESGMPKERFSAEFPKEGPSILRIQQVVRGDSAAYFCASSTRTGDGANTEAFFGQGTRLTVV.

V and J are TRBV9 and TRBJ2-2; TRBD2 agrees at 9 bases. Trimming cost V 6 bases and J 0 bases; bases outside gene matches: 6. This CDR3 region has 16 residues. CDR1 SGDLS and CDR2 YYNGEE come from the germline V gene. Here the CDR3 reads CASTLGGGANTGELFF. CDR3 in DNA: TGTGCCAGCACCCTTGGCGGGGGGGCGAACACCGGGGAGCTGTTTTTT.

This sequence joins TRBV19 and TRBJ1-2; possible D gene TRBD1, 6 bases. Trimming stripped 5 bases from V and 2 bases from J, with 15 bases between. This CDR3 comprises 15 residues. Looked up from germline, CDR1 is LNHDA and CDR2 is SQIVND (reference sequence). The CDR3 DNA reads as TGTGCCAGTAGTCCTTATCCCGGGACAAACTATGGCTACACCTTC. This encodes CASSPYPGTNYGYTF. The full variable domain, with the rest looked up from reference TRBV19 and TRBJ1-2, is DGGITQSPKYLFRKEGQNVTLSCEQNLNHDAMYWYRQDPGQGLRLIYYSQIVNDFQKGDIAEGYSVSREKKESFPLTVTSAQKNPTAFYLCASSPYPGTNYGYTFGSGTRLTVV.

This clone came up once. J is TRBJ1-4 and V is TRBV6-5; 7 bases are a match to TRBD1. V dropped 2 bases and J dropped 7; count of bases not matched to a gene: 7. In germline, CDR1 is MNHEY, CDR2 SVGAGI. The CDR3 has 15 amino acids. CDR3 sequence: CASSYGQDVGEKLFF. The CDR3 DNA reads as TGTGCCAGCAGTTACGGACAGGATGTTGGTGAAAAACTGTTTTTT.

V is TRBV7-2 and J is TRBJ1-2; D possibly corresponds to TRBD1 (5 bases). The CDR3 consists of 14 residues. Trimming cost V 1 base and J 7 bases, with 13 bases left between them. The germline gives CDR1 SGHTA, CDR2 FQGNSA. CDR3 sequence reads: CASSLVWDQGGYTF. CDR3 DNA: TGTGCCAGCAGCTTAGTGTGGGATCAGGGTGGCTACACCTTC.

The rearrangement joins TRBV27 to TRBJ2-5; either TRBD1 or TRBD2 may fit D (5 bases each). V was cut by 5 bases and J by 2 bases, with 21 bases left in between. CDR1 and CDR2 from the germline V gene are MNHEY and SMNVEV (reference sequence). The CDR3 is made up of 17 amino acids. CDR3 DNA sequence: TGTGCCAGCAGTCTCAGGTCCGGGACCCTGAGGCAAGAGACCCAGTACTTC. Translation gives CASSLRSGTLRQETQYF.

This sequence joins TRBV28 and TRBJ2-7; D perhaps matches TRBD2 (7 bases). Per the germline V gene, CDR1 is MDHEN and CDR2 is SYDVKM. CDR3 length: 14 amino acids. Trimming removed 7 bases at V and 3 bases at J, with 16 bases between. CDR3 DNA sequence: TGTGCCAGCACCCTGGGGGGGGGACACTACGAGCAGTACGTC. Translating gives CASTLGGGHYEQYV.